This record looks at one T cell receptor beta chain sequence and its context. The antigen is unknown. The data were obtained in a study of neoadjuvant nivolumab and ipilimumab in lung cancer. Study-wide results and limits: Resected tumors had greater TCR richness and clonality than uninvolved lung.

Sequencing used immunoSEQ multiplex PCR; TCRdb keeps in-frame clones, though not all of them. The sample lists about 30,000 clones; over 80% were seen once. V gave up 3 bases and J gave up 7 bases, with 10 bases separating them. This CDR3 contains 12 residues. Germline V gene sequence: CDR1 SGHTA, CDR2 FQGNSA. This rearrangement joins TRBV7-2 to TRBJ2-7; no firm D call. The starting material was tumor tissue, obtained after neoadjuvant nivolumab, alone or with ipilimumab, at or shortly before surgery. This clonotype originated in an adult with non-small cell lung cancer. The CDR3 sequence is CASSLERVEQYF. The CDR3 nucleotides read TGTGCCAGCAGCTTGGAAAGGGTAGAGCAGTACTTC.